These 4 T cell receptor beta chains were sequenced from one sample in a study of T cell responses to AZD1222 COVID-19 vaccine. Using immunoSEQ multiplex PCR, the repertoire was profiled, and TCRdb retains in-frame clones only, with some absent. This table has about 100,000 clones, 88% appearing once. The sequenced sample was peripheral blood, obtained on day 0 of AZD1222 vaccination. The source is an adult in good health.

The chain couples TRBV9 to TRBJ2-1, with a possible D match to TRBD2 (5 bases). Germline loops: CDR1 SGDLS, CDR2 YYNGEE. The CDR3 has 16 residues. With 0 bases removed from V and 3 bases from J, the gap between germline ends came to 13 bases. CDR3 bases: TGTGCCAGCAGCGTAGCGGGTGAGGGATTCTACAATGAGCAGTTCTTC. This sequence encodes CASSVAGEGFYNEQFF.

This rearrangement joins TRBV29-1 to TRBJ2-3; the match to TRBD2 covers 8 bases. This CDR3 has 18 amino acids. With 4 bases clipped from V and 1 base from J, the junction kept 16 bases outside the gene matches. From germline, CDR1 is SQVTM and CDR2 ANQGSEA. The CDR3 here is CSVGVGSGSWGGTDTQYF. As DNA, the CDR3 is TGCAGCGTTGGAGTCGGGAGCGGGAGTTGGGGGGGCACAGATACGCAGTATTTT.

The chain's CDR3 is CAISEDRGPEETQYF. The CDR3 DNA follows: TGTGCCATCAGTGAGGACAGGGGGCCGGAAGAGACCCAGTACTTC. J is TRBJ2-5 and V is TRBV10-3; 10 nucleotides match TRBD1. CDR3 length: 15 residues. V lost 2 bases and J lost 3; bases outside the gene matches: 3. Germline V gives CDR1 ENHRY, CDR2 SYGVKD.

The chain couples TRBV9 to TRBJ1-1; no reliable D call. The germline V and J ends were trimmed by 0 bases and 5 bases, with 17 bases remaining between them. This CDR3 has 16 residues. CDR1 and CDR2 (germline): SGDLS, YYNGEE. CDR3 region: CASSVGTAGKGTEAFF. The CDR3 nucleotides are TGTGCCAGCAGCGTAGGCACGGCCGGTAAAGGTACTGAAGCTTTCTTT.